Listed here is a single T cell receptor beta chain. Its target is unknown. Here immunoSEQ multiplex PCR was the method, and the copy in TCRdb shows in-frame clones only, minus some. The profile shows approximately 82,000 clones, 90% to 95% of them singletons. The record originates from a study of graft-versus-host responses after intestinal transplantation. Looking at the study overall: Anti-thymocyte globulin served as induction for all recipients, who then took tacrolimus and steroids for two to three years. Study results and limitations: Individuals carrying graft-donor T cell macrochimerism showed high graft-versus-host to host-versus-graft clonal ratios in allografts. Among circulating GvH clones, peak levels were associated with early post-transplant declines in HvG clones.

Germline CDR1 is SGDLS and CDR2 is YYNGEE. With 0 bases removed from V and 3 bases from J, the gap between germline ends came to 6 bases. There are 14 residues in the CDR3. Sequences were derived from unstimulated CD8+ T cells sorted from spleen or lymph node cells, sampled before transplant. This TCR came from a human donor who was the organ donor for an intestinal transplant. The V and J genes are TRBV9 and TRBJ2-2, with D unclear. CDR3 DNA sequence: TGTGCCAGCAGCGTAGCTCTCTACACCGGGGAGCTGTTTTTT. It specifies CASSVALYTGELFF.